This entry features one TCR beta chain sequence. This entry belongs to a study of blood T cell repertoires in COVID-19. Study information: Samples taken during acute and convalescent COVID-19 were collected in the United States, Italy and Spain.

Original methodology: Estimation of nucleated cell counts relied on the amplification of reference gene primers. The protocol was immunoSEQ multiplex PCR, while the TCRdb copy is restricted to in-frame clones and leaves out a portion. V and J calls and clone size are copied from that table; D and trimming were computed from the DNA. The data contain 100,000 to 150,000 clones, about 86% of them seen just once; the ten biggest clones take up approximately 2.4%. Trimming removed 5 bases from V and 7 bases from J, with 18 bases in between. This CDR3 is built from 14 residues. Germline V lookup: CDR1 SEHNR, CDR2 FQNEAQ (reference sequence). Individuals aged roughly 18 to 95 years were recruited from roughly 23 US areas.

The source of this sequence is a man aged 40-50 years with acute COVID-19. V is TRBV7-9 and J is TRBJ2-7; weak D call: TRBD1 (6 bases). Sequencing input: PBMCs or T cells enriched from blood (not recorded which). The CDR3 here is CASSLIQGLAEQYF. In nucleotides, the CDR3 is TGTGCCAGCAGCCTTATTCAGGGGTTAGCGGAGCAGTACTTC.